A single sample is the source of the 6 T cell receptor beta chains below, sequenced in a study of cytomegalovirus exposure and HLA in healthy donors. PCR involved 60 Vbeta and 13 Jbeta primers. Sequenced by immunoSEQ multiplex PCR; TCRdb stores in-frame clones only, minus some. The sample has 140,000 to 150,000 clones; almost 85% are singletons. The sample consisted of PBMCs. Receptors were obtained from a woman in her sixties or seventies in good health and CMV-seropositive.

The chain recombines TRBV29-1 with TRBJ2-5; a weak D match, TRBD2 (6 bases). The assigned J gene may be wrong: the sequence end matches TRBJ2-7 better. This CDR3 is 12 amino acids long. Germline V gene data show CDR1 as SQVTM and CDR2 as ANQGSEA. CDR3 in DNA: TGCAGCGTTGTCGGGGGTGGGTACGAGCAGTACTTC. Translated: CSVVGGGYEQYF.

The rearrangement uses TRBV5-1 and TRBJ2-2, with a weak D call TRBD1 (5 bases). The CDR3 spans 15 residues. Trimming left V 4 bases short and J 1 base short, with 11 bases between. From germline, CDR1 is SGHRS and CDR2 YFSETQ. Here the CDR3 reads CASSGLTGNTGELFF. The CDR3 DNA follows: TGCGCCAGCAGCGGTTTAACAGGGAACACCGGGGAGCTGTTTTTT.

The chain employs TRBV7-9 and TRBJ1-3, with 7 bases fitting TRBD1. J lost 3 bases, V lost 8 bases, and 4 bases had no gene match. The germline gives CDR1 SEHNR, CDR2 FQNEAQ (reference sequence). The CDR3 is made up of 13 amino acids. The CDR3 loop reads CASLSGGGNTIYF. In DNA form, the CDR3 reads TGTGCCAGCCTTTCAGGGGGTGGAAACACCATATATTTT.

The CDR3 nucleotides are TGTGCCAGCAGCTGGGCGGGGACTAGCACAGATACGCAGTATTTT. Translating gives CASSWAGTSTDTQYF. This sequence joins TRBV7-2 and TRBJ2-3, with a possible D match to TRBD2 (6 bases). Deletions cut 4 bases from V and 0 bases from J, with 11 bases between. CDR1 is SGHTA and CDR2 is FQGNSA in the germline V gene. The length of the CDR3 is 15 residues.

The J gene is TRBJ2-4, the V gene TRBV18; D remains unclear. Germline CDR1 and CDR2: KGHSH and LQKENI. V was trimmed by 3 bases and J by 1 base, leaving 10 bases between them. The CDR3 contains 15 residues. The CDR3 DNA follows: TGTGCCAGCTCACCGATGCCGGTGGCCAAAAACATTCAGTACTTC. Translated, it gives CASSPMPVAKNIQYF.

The chain joins TRBV7-2 to TRBJ2-5, with a tentative D call TRBD1 (6 bases). Between the trimmed V and J ends, which lost 4 bases and 5 bases, there was a span of 14 bases. The CDR3 has 14 residues. The V gene's germline CDR1 is SGHTA and CDR2 FQGNSA. The CDR3 spells CASSSYRVGETQYF. The CDR3 bases are TGTGCCAGCAGCTCATACAGGGTAGGGGAGACCCAGTACTTC.